The 11 T cell receptor beta chains listed next were all sequenced from one sample in a study of T cell repertoires in cytomegalovirus infection. In TCRdb, the reads were re-called with MiXCR into one record per CDR3 protein. The sample records hundreds of thousands of distinct CDR3 sequences, around a third being singletons. These receptors have no identified antigens. The sample was cultured CD8+ T cells from PBMCs, taken from culture after CMV antigen stimulation. The receptors stem from a human donor in good health (CMV status not recorded). Some clones in this sample may be carry-over from other donors' samples.

Comments on this clonotype: It may be a read error: a sequence one base away is much more abundant. The rearrangement links TRBV14 to TRBJ2-1; 8 bases are shared with TRBD2. Trimming removed 5 bases from V and 2 bases from J; junction bases left unmatched: 5. Germline CDR1 and CDR2: SGHDN and FVKESK. The CDR3 totals 15 residues. Here the CDR3 reads CASSKRGTPYNEQFF. CDR3 in DNA: TGTGCCAGCAGCAAGCGGGGGACCCCCTACAATGAGCAGTTCTTC.

This clonotype was counted a few times. V and J are TRBV7-9 and TRBJ1-1, with no clear D. CDR1 is SEHNR, CDR2 FQNEAQ, per germline (reference sequence). Trimming removed 5 bases at V and 6 bases at J, with 10 bases between. The CDR3 sequence is 12 residues long. The CDR3 sequence is CASSDYVAEAFF. The CDR3 DNA sequence: TGTGCCAGCAGCGATTATGTGGCTGAAGCTTTCTTT. Together with reference TRBV7-9 and TRBJ1-1, the CDR3 gives the full variable domain: DTGVSQNPRHKITKRGQNVTFRCDPISEHNRLYWYRQTLGQGPEFLTYFQNEAQLEKSRLLSDRFSAERPKGSFSTLEIQRTEQGDSAMYLCASSDYVAEAFFGQGTRLTVV.

The chain joins TRBV6-5 to TRBJ2-6; D ambiguous. CDR1 is MNHEY and CDR2 is SVGAGI in the germline V gene. Trimming stripped 6 bases from V and 6 bases from J, with 9 bases between. The CDR3 length is 13 residues. The CDR3 is CASRPRMANVLTF. In DNA form, the CDR3 reads TGTGCCAGCAGGCCCCGGATGGCCAACGTCCTGACTTTC.

This clonotype was detected ten times or more. The V gene is TRBV7-6, the J gene TRBJ2-3; D may be TRBD2 (6 bases). V was pared by 6 bases and J by 2 bases, with 21 bases between. Germline lookup yields CDR1 SGHVS and CDR2 FNYEAQ. This CDR3 has 17 residues. The CDR3 DNA sequence: TGTGCCAGCAGGCGTTGGCTTGCGGGAACTTTCACAGATACGCAGTATTTT. Protein product: CASRRWLAGTFTDTQYF.

The rearrangement uses TRBV24-1 and TRBJ2-1; D not certain. Trimming took 5 bases from V and 3 from J, leaving 4 bases between them. The CDR3 covers 12 residues. Germline CDR1 is KGHDR and CDR2 is SFDVKD. The CDR3 protein is CATSGDYNEQFF. The CDR3 coding sequence is TGTGCCACCAGTGGGGACTACAATGAGCAGTTCTTC.

The gene calls are TRBV9 and TRBJ1-4; tentative D call: TRBD1 (5 bases). Germline assignment: CDR1 SGDLS and CDR2 YYNGEE. The CDR3 runs 18 residues. Trimming shortened V by 1 base and J by 3 bases, and 19 bases separated the two germline ends. The DNA of the CDR3 is TGTGCCAGCAGCGTACCCCCGGGGGTGACAGAACCTAATGAAAAACTGTTTTTT. This gives the protein CASSVPPGVTEPNEKLFF.

With regard to this clonotype: A much more abundant neighbour one base away suggests this may be a read error. The rearrangement links TRBV7-2 to TRBJ2-1; 7 bases align to TRBD2. CDR3 size: 16 residues. The V segment lost 6 bases and the J segment 3 bases; nucleotides outside the gene matches: 11. CDR1 and CDR2 from the germline V gene are SGHTA and FQGNSA. CDR3: CASSRRGDEFYNEQFF. The CDR3 coding sequence is TGTGCCAGCAGTCGCCGGGGGGACGAATTCTACAATGAGCAGTTCTTC.

Concerning this clonotype: This could be a read error, since a much larger clone is one nucleotide away. DNA of the CDR3: TGTGTCAGCAGCTTAAATAACGGGGGGATCACAGATACGCAGTATTTT. Translated: CVSSLNNGGITDTQYF. The J gene is TRBJ2-3, the V gene TRBV7-2; 7 nucleotides align to TRBD2. The CDR3 has 16 residues. Germline lookup yields CDR1 SGHTA and CDR2 FQGNSA.

The chain recombines TRBV9 with TRBJ2-7; D is undetermined. This CDR3 has 13 residues. The germline gives CDR1 SGDLS, CDR2 YYNGEE. Trimming took 0 bases from V and 5 from J, leaving 9 bases between them. CDR3 loop: CASSVAGRDEQYF. The CDR3 coding sequence is TGTGCCAGCAGCGTAGCGGGCCGGGACGAGCAGTACTTC.

In this sample, this clonotype turned up a few times. The rearrangement links TRBV9 to TRBJ2-2; unclear D gene. Per the germline V gene, CDR1 is SGDLS and CDR2 is YYNGEE. Trimming left V 0 bases short and J 0 bases short, with 9 bases between. The CDR3 is 16 residues long. In nucleotides, the CDR3 is TGTGCCAGCAGCGTAGTAGAGTTCACGAACACCGGGGAGCTGTTTTTT. It codes for CASSVVEFTNTGELFF.

The DNA for the CDR3 is TGTGCCAGCAGTGTGACTTTAAAGCAGTACTTC. Translation gives CASSVTLKQYF. This chain links TRBV2 with TRBJ2-7; D is unclear. The germline gives CDR1 SNHLY, CDR2 FYNNEI. CDR3 length: 11 amino acids. V was clipped by 4 bases and J by 8 bases, with 9 bases between them.